These 4 T cell receptor beta chains share one sample of origin, sequenced in a study of CD8+ T cells in alopecia areata. Sequencing relied on a cDNA template that was reverse transcribed from extracted RNA. Data came from immunoSEQ multiplex PCR; TCRdb stores just in-frame clones and leaves some out. Found here are 90,000 to 100,000 clones, less than 50% of them singletons; the top ten hold approximately 1.2%. Sequences were obtained from CD4+ T cells sorted from blood. Receptor source: a human donor with alopecia areata.

The chain has TRBV6-5 and TRBJ1-4; no definite D call. This CDR3 comprises 14 residues. In germline, CDR1 is MNHEY, CDR2 SVGAGI. V shed 4 bases and J shed 4 bases, with 10 bases lying between them. The CDR3 DNA is TGTGCCAGCAGTTTTGGACGGCTTAATGAAAAACTGTTTTTT. It is translated as CASSFGRLNEKLFF.

The table lists this clone with a few counts. The chain has TRBV7-9 and TRBJ2-7; D gene uncertain. The germline V gene encodes CDR1 SEHNR and CDR2 FQNEAQ (reference sequence). Trimming removed 0 bases at V and 2 bases at J, with 8 bases between. CDR3 size: 14 residues. The CDR3 DNA sequence: TGTGCCAGCAGCTTAGCTAGCCCCCCCTACGAGCAGTACTTC. Translating it yields CASSLASPPYEQYF.

CDR3 sequence reads: CAWSVAASPLHF. The CDR3 bases are TGTGCCTGGAGTGTAGCGGCTTCACCCCTCCACTTT. This sequence joins TRBV30 and TRBJ1-6, with no clear D. Germline CDR1 GTSNPN, CDR2 SVGIG (reference sequence). The germline V and J ends were trimmed by 0 bases and 9 bases, with 6 bases remaining between them. The CDR3 covers 12 residues.

The gene calls are TRBV7-2 and TRBJ2-1; D unclear. The CDR3 spans 16 residues. The V gene's germline CDR1 is SGHTA and CDR2 FQGNSA. V dropped 5 bases and J dropped 2 bases, with 16 bases sitting between them. CDR3 DNA sequence: TGTGCCAGCAGCCCAGGTAGGCGTCGCGCCTACAATGAGCAGTTCTTC. Translation gives CASSPGRRRAYNEQFF.